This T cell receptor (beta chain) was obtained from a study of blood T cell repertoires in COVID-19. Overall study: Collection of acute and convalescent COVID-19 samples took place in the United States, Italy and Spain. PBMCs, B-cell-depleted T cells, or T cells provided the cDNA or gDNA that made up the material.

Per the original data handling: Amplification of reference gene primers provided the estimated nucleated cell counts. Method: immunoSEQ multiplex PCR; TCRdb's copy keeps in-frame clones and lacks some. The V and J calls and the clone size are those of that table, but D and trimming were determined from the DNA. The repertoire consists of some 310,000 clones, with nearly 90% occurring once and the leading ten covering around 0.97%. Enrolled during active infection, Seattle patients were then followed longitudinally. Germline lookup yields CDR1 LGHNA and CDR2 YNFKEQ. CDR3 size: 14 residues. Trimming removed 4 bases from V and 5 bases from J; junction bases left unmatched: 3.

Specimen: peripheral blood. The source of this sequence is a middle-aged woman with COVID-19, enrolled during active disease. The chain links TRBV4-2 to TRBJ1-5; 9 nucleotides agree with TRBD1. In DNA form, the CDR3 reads TGTGCCAGCAGCCGGACAGGGGAGGATCAGCCCCAGCATTTT. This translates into CASSRTGEDQPQHF.